The 6 T cell receptor beta chains given below trace back to one sample, sequenced in a study of blood T cell repertoires in COVID-19. Data came from immunoSEQ multiplex PCR; TCRdb stores just in-frame clones and leaves some out. The table has some 180,000 clones, roughly 88% seen once. Sequencing input: peripheral blood. The receptors here all came from a man younger than 30 with COVID-19, enrolled during active disease.

This clone is a singleton in its sample. This rearrangement joins TRBV7-9 to TRBJ2-7; D uncertain. Germline values: CDR1 SEHNR, CDR2 FQNEAQ (reference sequence). V shed 3 bases and J shed 2 bases, with 11 bases lying between them. The CDR3 runs 14 residues. The CDR3 nucleotides read TGTGCCAGCAGCTTTGGCAGGTTTCCCTACGAGCAGTACTTC. Residues: CASSFGRFPYEQYF.

J is TRBJ1-2 and V is TRBV6-5; D might be TRBD1 (5 bases). The germline V gene has CDR1 MNHEY and CDR2 SVGAGI. The V and J ends lost 5 bases and 4 bases respectively, with 17 bases between them. This CDR3 has 15 residues. Here the CDR3 reads CASSHTGDLSYGYTF. The DNA for the CDR3 is TGTGCCAGCAGTCATACAGGCGACCTTTCCTATGGCTACACCTTC.

J is TRBJ1-1 and V is TRBV5-6; D call uncertain. Germline values: CDR1 SGHDT, CDR2 YYEEEE. This CDR3 region has 15 residues. The ends were cut back, 0 bases at V and 1 base at J, with 10 bases in the middle. The CDR3 loop reads CASSLVGEGNTEAFF. The DNA for the CDR3 is TGTGCCAGCAGCTTGGTCGGGGAAGGGAACACTGAAGCTTTCTTT.

The J gene is TRBJ2-4, the V gene TRBV19; 9 bases agree with TRBD1. Germline CDR1 LNHDA, CDR2 SQIVND (reference sequence). V lost 6 bases and J lost 7; bases outside the gene matches: 13. This CDR3 is built from 16 residues. CDR3 bases: TGTGCCAGTAGCGCCAGTTCCGGGACAGGGAGGAACATTCAGTACTTC. This translates into CASSASSGTGRNIQYF.

This chain uses TRBV3-1 (or the pseudogene TRBV3-2) with TRBJ1-2; no clear D. The CDR3 runs 12 residues. Trimming pared 3 bases from V and 6 bases from J, leaving 8 bases between. Germline CDR1 and CDR2: LGHDT and YNNKEL (reference sequence). The CDR3 loop reads CASSQLSDGYTF. The CDR3 DNA reads TGTGCCAGCAGCCAGCTATCGGATGGCTACACCTTC.

V gene TRBV29-1 combines with J gene TRBJ2-1, with D possibly TRBD1 on 5 matching bases. Germline V CDR1 and CDR2: SQVTM, ANQGSEA. This CDR3 spans 17 amino acids. Deletions cut 4 bases from V and 2 bases from J, with 21 bases between. The CDR3 coding sequence is TGCAGCGTTGTGGTGGGGCTCTACACACCTCCCTACAATGAGCAGTTCTTC. Translated, it gives CSVVVGLYTPPYNEQFF.